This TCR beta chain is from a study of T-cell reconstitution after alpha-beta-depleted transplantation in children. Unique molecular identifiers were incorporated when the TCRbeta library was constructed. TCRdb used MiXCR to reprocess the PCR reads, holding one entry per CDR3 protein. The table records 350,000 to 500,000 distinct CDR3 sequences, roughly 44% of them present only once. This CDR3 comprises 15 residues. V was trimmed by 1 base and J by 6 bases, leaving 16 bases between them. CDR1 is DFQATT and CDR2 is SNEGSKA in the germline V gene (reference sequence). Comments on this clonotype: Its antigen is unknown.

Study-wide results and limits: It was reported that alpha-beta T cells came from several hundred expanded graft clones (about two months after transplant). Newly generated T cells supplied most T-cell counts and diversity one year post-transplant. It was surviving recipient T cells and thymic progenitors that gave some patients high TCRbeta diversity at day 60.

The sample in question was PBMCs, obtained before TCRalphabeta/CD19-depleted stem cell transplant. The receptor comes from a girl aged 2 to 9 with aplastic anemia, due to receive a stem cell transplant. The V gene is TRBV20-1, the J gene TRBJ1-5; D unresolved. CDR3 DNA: TGCAGTGCTAGAGCGGGGAGTACCCTCAGTCAGCCCCAGCATTTT. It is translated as CSARAGSTLSQPQHF.